These T cell receptor beta chains were read from a single sample in a study of cytomegalovirus exposure and HLA in healthy donors. Assay: immunoSEQ multiplex PCR; the TCRdb copy retains only in-frame clones and omits some. The table lists 160,000 or so clones, roughly 75% of them singletons. Sequenced sample: PBMCs. The receptors originated from a man in his forties or fifties in good health and CMV-seronegative. The CDR3 runs from the conserved cysteine through the conserved F or W. D genes are given only for firm matches. Some rows have no size entry. The others give once, few or many, or a class for an expanded clone.

>.|.|TRBV28|TRBJ1-2
TGTGCCAGCAGTTCAGGATATGGCTACACCTTC
CASSSGYGYTF
>.|.|TRBV7-8|TRBJ2-5
TGTGCCAGCAGCTTAGGGAGCATTGGTTCGGAGACCCAGTACTTC
CASSLGSIGSETQYF
>.|.|TRBV12-5|TRBJ2-3
TGTGCTAGTGGTTCTGGGCAGATAGTTATTCCCGGCACAGATACGCAGTATTTT
CASGSGQIVIPGTDTQYF
>.|TRBD2|TRBV7-9|TRBJ2-7
TGTGCCAGCAGCTTAGTAAGACTAGCGGAAACCCTCTACGAGCAGTACTTC
CASSLVRLAETLYEQYF
>.|.|TRBV10-2|TRBJ1-5
TGCGCCAGCAGTGAGTCGAGAGTAGCCAGTAGCAATCAGCCCCAGCATTTT
CASSESRVASSNQPQHF
>.|.|TRBV10-2|TRBJ2-7
TGCGCCAGCAGTGGGTGGGGGCACCGGGACGAGCAGTACTTC
CASSGWGHRDEQYF
>once|TRBD2|TRBV25-1|TRBJ2-2
TGTGCCATCTCGACTAGCGAGAACACCGGGGAGCTGTTTTTT
CAISTSENTGELFF
>.|TRBD2|TRBV6-1|TRBJ2-7
TGTGCCACACTACCCGGGACTAGCGCGACTGAGCCGTACTTC
CATLPGTSATEPYF
>.|.|TRBV2|TRBJ1-2
TGTGCCAACCGTCGGGTTGACTATGGCTACACCTTC
CANRRVDYGYTF
>.|.|TRBV7-2|TRBJ2-4
TGTGCCAGCAGCTTCGGAGACATTCAGTACTTC
CASSFGDIQYF
>.|.|TRBV5-8|TRBJ1-4
TGTGCCAGCAGCCCGACGGACAGCAAACTGTTTTTT
CASSPTDSKLFF
>.|.|TRBV18|TRBJ1-1
TGTGCCAGCTCACCTCTGGCAGGAGGAGAAGCTTTCTTT
CASSPLAGGEAFF
>.|.|TRBV9|TRBJ1-1
TGTGCCAGCAGCGTAGTGTCAGGGATTGGGACTGAAGCTTTCTTT
CASSVVSGIGTEAFF
>.|.|TRBV7-8|TRBJ2-5
TGTGCCAGCAGCTTAACTGTACAAGAGACCCAGTACTTC
CASSLTVQETQYF
>.|.|TRBV10-2|TRBJ2-7
TGCGCCAGCAGTGAGTCGAGGGGGGGAAAGCGCCACTACGAGCAGTACTTC
CASSESRGGKRHYEQYF
>.|.|TRBV6-1|TRBJ2-7
TGTGCCAGCAGTGAAGCGGGCAACACCTACGAGCAGTACTTC
CASSEAGNTYEQYF
>.|TRBD1|TRBV19|TRBJ2-2
TGTGCCAGTAGCCGTCCGGGACAGGGGAGCACCGGGGAGCTGTTTTTT
CASSRPGQGSTGELFF
>.|TRBD1|TRBV19|TRBJ2-3
TGTGCCAGTAGTAGAAGGAGTGGAGGGACAGGGGCGACAGATACGCAGTATTTT
CASSRRSGGTGATDTQYF
>.|.|TRBV19|TRBJ2-7
TGTGCCAGTAGTCCCCCGCAGGTCTCTACCTACGAGCAGTACTTC
CASSPPQVSTYEQYF
>.|.|TRBV11-3|TRBJ1-4
TGTGCCAGCAGCAAGAGAGGAGGAGAAAAACTGTTTTTT
CASSKRGGEKLFF
>.|.|TRBV5-4|TRBJ2-1
TGTGCCAGCAGCTCCCGAGTGGAGGCCTACAATGAGCAGTTCTTC
CASSSRVEAYNEQFF
>.|.|TRBV6-1|TRBJ1-5
TGTGCCAGCCAAATATATCGACAGGGCAATCAGCCCCAGCATTTT
CASQIYRQGNQPQHF
>.|TRBD1|TRBV19|TRBJ1-2
TGTGCCAGTAGTGGCAGGGGGTATGGCTACACCTTC
CASSGRGYGYTF
>.|.|TRBV10-1|TRBJ2-1
TGCGCCAGCAGTGAGGTGGGAGGGGGATACAATGAGCAGTTCTTC
CASSEVGGGYNEQFF
>once|.|TRBV6-5|TRBJ1-5
TGTGCCAGCAGTTCAAGGGGGACCCGACAGCCCCAGCATTTT
CASSSRGTRQPQHF
>.|.|TRBV7-2|TRBJ2-3
TGTGCCAGCAGCTTAAGGGGGAGGGGGTCGGGTGCGACAGATACGCAGTATTTT
CASSLRGRGSGATDTQYF
>.|TRBD2|TRBV7-9|TRBJ2-1
TGTGCCAGCAGCCACGGGGGACTAGGATTGGGTGAGCAGTTCTTC
CASSHGGLGLGEQFF
>.|.|TRBV7-9|TRBJ1-1
TGTTCCAGCAGCGCATCATCGAGCGGCACAGGGTCTGAAGCTTTCTTT
CSSSASSSGTGSEAFF
>few|.|TRBV19|TRBJ1-2
TGTGCCAGTAGTATAGCGAGGAGACCTTTCTATGGCTACACCTTC
CASSIARRPFYGYTF
>.|.|TRBV6-4|TRBJ1-5
TGTGTCGCCCGGGGGGGTGGGGGATGGGGAGGCAATCAGCCCCAGCATTTT
CVARGGGGWGGNQPQHF
>few|.|TRBV5-6|TRBJ1-4
TGTGCCAGCAGCCAAAGACAGGACAATGAAAAACTGTTTTTT
CASSQRQDNEKLFF
>.|TRBD1|TRBV5-1|TRBJ2-7
TGCGCCAGCAGCCCGGGACAGGTCGACTACGAGCAGTACTTC
CASSPGQVDYEQYF
>once|TRBD1|TRBV7-9|TRBJ2-1
TGTGCCAGCAGCGCCGAGGTAGGACAGGGGCGACGGGATGAGCAGTTCTTC
CASSAEVGQGRRDEQFF
>.|.|TRBV6-5|TRBJ2-2
TGTGCCAGTAGGAGGGGAGCGACCGGGGAGCTGTTTTTT
CASRRGATGELFF
>.|.|TRBV2|TRBJ2-7
TGTGCCACCTTGGACGGGAACTCCTACGAGCAGTACTTC
CATLDGNSYEQYF
>.|.|TRBV9|TRBJ1-1
TGTGCCAGCAGCGTAGCTTGGGTCGGGGCTGAAGCTTTCTTT
CASSVAWVGAEAFF
>.|TRBD2|TRBV30|TRBJ2-7
TGTGCCTGGAGTGTGGGACCAGCGGGGGCCTACGAGCAGTACTTC
CAWSVGPAGAYEQYF
>.|.|TRBV7-7|TRBJ2-1
TGTGCCAGCAGCGCCATTGGCGGAGCCTACAATGAGCAGTTCTTC
CASSAIGGAYNEQFF
>once|.|TRBV18|TRBJ1-5
TGTGCCAGCTCACCGTCGGGAGATCAGCCCCAGCATTTT
CASSPSGDQPQHF
>few|.|TRBV4-3|TRBJ1-1
TGCGCCAGCAGCCAAGGAGGTTGGACTGAAGCTTTCTTT
CASSQGGWTEAFF
>.|TRBD2|TRBV6-4|TRBJ2-3
TGTGCCAGCAGTGACCAAGCGGGAGCCCCAGATACGCAGTATTTT
CASSDQAGAPDTQYF
>once|.|TRBV29-1|TRBJ2-1
TGCAGCACGGACAGACACTCCTTCTCCTACAATGAGCAGTTCTTC
CSTDRHSFSYNEQFF
>.|.|TRBV7-2|TRBJ2-7
TGTGCCAGCAGCTCCCAAAACTACGAGCAGTACTTC
CASSSQNYEQYF
>.|.|TRBV27|TRBJ1-5
TGTGCCAGCAGCCCCCGGGTCGTTTGGAATCAGCCCCAGCATTTT
CASSPRVVWNQPQHF
>.|TRBD2|TRBV7-2|TRBJ2-7
TGTGCCAGCAGCCCAACTAGCGGGGGGCCCCACGAGCAGTACTTC
CASSPTSGGPHEQYF
>.|.|TRBV10-3|TRBJ1-4
TGTGCCATCAGTTCCGACTCAACTAATGAAAAACTGTTTTTT
CAISSDSTNEKLFF
>few|.|TRBV6-6|TRBJ1-4
TGTGCCAGCAGTTACTCGGGCAGGGATGGGGAAAAACTGTTTTTT
CASSYSGRDGEKLFF
>.|TRBD1|TRBV19|TRBJ2-7
TGTGCCAGCCGTGATACAGGGGGCCGCGAGCAGTACTTC
CASRDTGGREQYF
>.|TRBD1|TRBV27|TRBJ2-7
TGTGCCAGCAGTTTAGGACAGGGGCATACCTACGAGCAGTACTTC
CASSLGQGHTYEQYF